The sequence of this T cell receptor (beta chain) was determined in a study of blood T cell repertoires in COVID-19. At the level of the study: T cells, B-cell-depleted T cells, or PBMCs supplied cDNA or gDNA.

Participants' reported clinical history set cohort assignment. In Cohort 3, a recovered donor had either two negative PCRs, clearance, or symptom resolution. Original processing notes: Reference gene primer amplification yielded estimated nucleated cell counts. Libraries were prepared by immunoSEQ multiplex PCR; TCRdb keeps only in-frame clonotypes and omits some of them. V, J and clone size reflect that table, while D and trimming were determined from the DNA. The sample has a few hundred thousand clones; approximately 86% are singletons. Sequencing used PBMCs or T cells enriched from blood (not recorded which). The clonotype comes from a woman aged 60-75 years who had recovered from COVID-19.

The CDR3 bases are TGTGCCAGCAGAACCGGGACACTAAACACCGGGGAGCTGTTTTTT. Its protein is CASRTGTLNTGELFF. The V call is TRBV2, the J call TRBJ2-2; possibly TRBD1 for D (6 bases). Looked up from germline, CDR1 is SNHLY and CDR2 is FYNNEI. The CDR3 is made up of 15 amino acids. Between the trimmed V and J ends, which lost 6 bases and 2 bases, there was a span of 13 bases. The complete variable domain, with remaining parts taken from reference TRBV2 and TRBJ2-2, reads EPEVTQTPSHQVTQMGQEVILRCVPISNHLYFYWYRQILGQKVEFLVSFYNNEISEKSEIFDDQFSVERPDGSNFTLKIRSTKLEDSAMYFCASRTGTLNTGELFFGEGSRLTVL.